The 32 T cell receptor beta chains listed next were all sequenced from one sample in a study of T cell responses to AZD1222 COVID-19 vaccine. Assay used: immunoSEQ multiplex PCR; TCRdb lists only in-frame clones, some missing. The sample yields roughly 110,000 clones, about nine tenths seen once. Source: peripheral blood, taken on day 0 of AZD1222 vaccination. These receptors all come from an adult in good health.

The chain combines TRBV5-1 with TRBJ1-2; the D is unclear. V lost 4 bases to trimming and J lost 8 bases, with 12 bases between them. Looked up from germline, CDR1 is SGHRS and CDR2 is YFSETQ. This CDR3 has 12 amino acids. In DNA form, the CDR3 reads TGCGCCAGCAGCACTGGCACTGTCGGCTACACCTTC. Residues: CASSTGTVGYTF.

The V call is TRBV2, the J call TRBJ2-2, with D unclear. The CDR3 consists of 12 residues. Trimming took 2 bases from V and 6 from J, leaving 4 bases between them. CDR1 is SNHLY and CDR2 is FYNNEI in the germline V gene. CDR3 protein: CASSEPPGELFF. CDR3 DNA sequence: TGTGCCAGCAGTGAACCCCCCGGGGAGCTGTTTTTT.

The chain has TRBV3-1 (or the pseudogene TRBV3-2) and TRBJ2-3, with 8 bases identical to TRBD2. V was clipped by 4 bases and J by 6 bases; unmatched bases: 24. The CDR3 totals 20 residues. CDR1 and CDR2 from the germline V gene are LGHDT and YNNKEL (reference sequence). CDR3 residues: CASSLGTGGPSRRSVDTQYF. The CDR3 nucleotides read TGTGCCAGCAGCCTCGGCACGGGAGGGCCCTCGAGAAGGAGCGTGGATACGCAGTATTTT.

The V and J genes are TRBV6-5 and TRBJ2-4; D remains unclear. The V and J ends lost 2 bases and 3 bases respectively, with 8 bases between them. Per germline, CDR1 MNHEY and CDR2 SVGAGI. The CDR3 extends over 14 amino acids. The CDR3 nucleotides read TGTGCCAGCAGTTACGGGCCGCTCAAAAACATTCAGTACTTC. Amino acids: CASSYGPLKNIQYF.

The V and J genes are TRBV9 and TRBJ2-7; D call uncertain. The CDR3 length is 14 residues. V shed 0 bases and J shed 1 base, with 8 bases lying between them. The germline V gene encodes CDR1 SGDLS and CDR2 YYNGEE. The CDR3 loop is CASSVEWRSYEQYF. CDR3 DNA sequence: TGTGCCAGCAGCGTAGAATGGCGGTCCTACGAGCAGTACTTC.

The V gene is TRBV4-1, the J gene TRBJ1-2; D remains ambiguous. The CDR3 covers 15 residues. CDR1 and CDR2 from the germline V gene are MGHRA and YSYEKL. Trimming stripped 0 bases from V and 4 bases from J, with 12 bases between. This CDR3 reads CASSQDAGNSYGYTF. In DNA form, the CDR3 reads TGCGCCAGCAGCCAAGATGCGGGAAACAGCTATGGCTACACCTTC.

The CDR3 sequence is CASMGDRGQSSYNSPLHF. CDR3 DNA sequence: TGTGCCAGTATGGGTGACAGGGGACAGAGCTCCTATAATTCACCCCTCCACTTT. The chain recombines TRBV19 with TRBJ1-6; TRBD1 matches at 8 bases. The germline gives CDR1 LNHDA, CDR2 SQIVND (reference sequence). This CDR3 is 18 amino acids long. V was clipped by 7 bases and J by 0 bases; unmatched bases: 11.

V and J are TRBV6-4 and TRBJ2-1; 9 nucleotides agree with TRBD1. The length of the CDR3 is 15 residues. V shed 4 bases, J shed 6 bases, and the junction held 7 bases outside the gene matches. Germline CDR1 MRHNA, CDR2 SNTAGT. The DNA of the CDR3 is TGTGCCAGCAGTGCCGGGACAGGGCGGTTCAATGAGCAGTTCTTC. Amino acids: CASSAGTGRFNEQFF.

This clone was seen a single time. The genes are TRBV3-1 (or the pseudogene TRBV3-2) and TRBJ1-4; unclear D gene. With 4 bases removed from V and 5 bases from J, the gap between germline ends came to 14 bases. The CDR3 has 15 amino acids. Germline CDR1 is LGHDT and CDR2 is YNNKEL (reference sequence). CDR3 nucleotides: TGTGCCAGCAGCCCCTTCTTAGGCTACAATGAAAAACTGTTTTTT. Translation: CASSPFLGYNEKLFF.

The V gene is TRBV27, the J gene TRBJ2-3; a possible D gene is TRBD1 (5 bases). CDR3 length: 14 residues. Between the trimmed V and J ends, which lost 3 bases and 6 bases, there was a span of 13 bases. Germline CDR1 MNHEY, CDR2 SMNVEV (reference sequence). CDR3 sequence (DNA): TGTGCCAGCAGTTTCTTTGCAGGGCTGGATACGCAGTATTTT. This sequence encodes CASSFFAGLDTQYF.

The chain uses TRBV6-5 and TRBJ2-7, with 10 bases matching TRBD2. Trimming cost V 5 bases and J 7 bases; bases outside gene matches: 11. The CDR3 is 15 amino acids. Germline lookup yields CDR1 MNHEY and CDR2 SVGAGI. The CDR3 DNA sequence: TGTGCCAGCAGTCAACTAGCGGGAAGGACGGGGGAGCAGTACTTC. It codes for CASSQLAGRTGEQYF.

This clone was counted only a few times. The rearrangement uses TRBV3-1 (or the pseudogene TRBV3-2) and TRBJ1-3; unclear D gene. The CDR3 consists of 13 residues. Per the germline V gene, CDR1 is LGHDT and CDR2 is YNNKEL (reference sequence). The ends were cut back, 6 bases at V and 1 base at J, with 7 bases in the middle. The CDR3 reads CASRSSSGNTIYF. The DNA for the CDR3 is TGTGCCAGCAGAAGTTCGTCTGGAAACACCATATATTTT.

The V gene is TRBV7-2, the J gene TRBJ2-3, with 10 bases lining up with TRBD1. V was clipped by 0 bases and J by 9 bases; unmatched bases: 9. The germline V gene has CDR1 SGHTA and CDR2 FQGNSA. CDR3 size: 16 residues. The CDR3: CASSLARTGGRGTQYF. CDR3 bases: TGTGCCAGCAGCTTAGCGAGGACAGGGGGAAGAGGGACGCAGTATTTT.

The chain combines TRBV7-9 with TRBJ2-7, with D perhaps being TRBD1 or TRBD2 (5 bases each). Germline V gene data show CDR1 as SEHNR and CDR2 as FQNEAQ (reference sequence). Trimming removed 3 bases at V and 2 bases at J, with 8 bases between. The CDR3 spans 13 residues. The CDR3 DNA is TGTGCCAGCAGCTTCGGGGCCCCCTACGAGCAGTACTTC. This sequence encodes CASSFGAPYEQYF.

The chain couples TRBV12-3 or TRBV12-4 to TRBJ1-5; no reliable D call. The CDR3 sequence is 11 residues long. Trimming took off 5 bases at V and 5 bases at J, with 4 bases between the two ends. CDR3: CASSLHQPQHF. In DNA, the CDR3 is TGTGCCAGCAGTCTCCATCAGCCCCAGCATTTT.

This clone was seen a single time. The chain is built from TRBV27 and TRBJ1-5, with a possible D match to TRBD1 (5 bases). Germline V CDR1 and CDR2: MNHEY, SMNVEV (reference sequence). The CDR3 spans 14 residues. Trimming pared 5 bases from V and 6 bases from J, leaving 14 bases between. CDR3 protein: CASSKEQGFQPQHF. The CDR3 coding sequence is TGTGCCAGCAGTAAGGAGCAGGGCTTTCAGCCCCAGCATTTT.

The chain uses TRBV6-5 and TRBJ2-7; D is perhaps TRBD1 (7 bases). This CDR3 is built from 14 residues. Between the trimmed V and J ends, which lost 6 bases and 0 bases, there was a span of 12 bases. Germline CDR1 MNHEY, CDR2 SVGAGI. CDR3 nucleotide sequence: TGTGCCAGCAGGCGGGGACAGAACTCCTACGAGCAGTACTTC. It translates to CASRRGQNSYEQYF.

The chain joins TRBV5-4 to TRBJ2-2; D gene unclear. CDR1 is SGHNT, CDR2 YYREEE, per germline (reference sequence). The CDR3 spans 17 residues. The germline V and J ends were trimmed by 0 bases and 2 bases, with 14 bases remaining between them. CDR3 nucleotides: TGTGCCAGCAGCTTGGCCGCATCCAGCGCAAACACCGGGGAGCTGTTTTTT. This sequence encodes CASSLAASSANTGELFF.

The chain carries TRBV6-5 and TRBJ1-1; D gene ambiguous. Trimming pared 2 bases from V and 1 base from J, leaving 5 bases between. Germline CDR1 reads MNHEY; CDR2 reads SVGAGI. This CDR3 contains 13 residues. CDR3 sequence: CASSYQANTEAFF. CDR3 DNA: TGTGCCAGCAGTTACCAGGCGAACACTGAAGCTTTCTTT.

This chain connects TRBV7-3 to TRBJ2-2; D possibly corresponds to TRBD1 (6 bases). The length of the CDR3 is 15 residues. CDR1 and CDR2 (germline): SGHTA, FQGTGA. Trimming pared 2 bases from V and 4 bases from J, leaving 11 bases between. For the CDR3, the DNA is TGTGCCAGCAGCTTACAGGGGTTCGGCACCGGGGAGCTGTTTTTT. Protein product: CASSLQGFGTGELFF.

DNA of the CDR3: TGTGCCAGCAGTTTAGGGGGTTGGGGCTACGAGCAGTACTTC. This codes for CASSLGGWGYEQYF. The chain has TRBV27 and TRBJ2-7; D possibly uses TRBD1 or TRBD2 (5 bases each). The CDR3 is made up of 14 amino acids. CDR1 MNHEY and CDR2 SMNVEV come from the germline V gene (reference sequence). V gave up 2 bases and J gave up 3 bases, with 11 bases separating them.

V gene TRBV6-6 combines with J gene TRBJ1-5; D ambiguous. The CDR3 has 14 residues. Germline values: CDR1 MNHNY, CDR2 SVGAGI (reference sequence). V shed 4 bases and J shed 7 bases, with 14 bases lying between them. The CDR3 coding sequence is TGTGCCAGCAGTTCCCCGGGAGACGGACAGCCCCAGCATTTT. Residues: CASSSPGDGQPQHF.

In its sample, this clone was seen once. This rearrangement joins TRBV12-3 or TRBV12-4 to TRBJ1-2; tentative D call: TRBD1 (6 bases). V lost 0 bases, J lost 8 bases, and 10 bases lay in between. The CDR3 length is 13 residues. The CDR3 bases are TGTGCCAGCAGTTTAGCTACAGGGCTCGGCTACACCTTC. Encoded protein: CASSLATGLGYTF.

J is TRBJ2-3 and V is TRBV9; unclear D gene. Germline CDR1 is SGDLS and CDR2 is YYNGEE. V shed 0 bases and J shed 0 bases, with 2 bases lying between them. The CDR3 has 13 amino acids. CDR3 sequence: CASSVDSTDTQYF. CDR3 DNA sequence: TGTGCCAGCAGCGTAGATAGCACAGATACGCAGTATTTT.

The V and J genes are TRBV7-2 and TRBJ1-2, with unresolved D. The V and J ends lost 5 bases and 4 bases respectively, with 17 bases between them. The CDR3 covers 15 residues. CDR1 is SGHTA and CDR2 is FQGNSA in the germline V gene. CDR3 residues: CASSVMGSTLYGYTF. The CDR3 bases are TGTGCCAGCAGCGTTATGGGCTCAACCCTCTATGGCTACACCTTC.

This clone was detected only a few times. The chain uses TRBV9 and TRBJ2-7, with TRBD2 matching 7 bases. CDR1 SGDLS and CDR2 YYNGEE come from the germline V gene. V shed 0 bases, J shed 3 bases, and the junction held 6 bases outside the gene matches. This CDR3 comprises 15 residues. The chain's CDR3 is CASSVGDYPGYEQYF. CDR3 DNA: TGTGCCAGCAGCGTAGGGGACTACCCCGGCTACGAGCAGTACTTC.

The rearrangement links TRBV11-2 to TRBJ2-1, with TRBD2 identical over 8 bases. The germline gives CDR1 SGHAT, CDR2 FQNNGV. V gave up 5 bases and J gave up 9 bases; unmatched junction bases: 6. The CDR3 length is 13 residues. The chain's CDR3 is CASSTGTRVEQFF. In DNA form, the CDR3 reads TGTGCCAGCAGCACCGGGACTAGGGTTGAGCAGTTCTTC. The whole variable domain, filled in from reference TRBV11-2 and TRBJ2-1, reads EAGVAQSPRYKIIEKRQSVAFWCNPISGHATLYWYQQILGQGPKLLIQFQNNGVVDDSQLPKDRFSAERLKGVDSTLKIQPAKLEDSAVYLCASSTGTRVEQFFGPGTRLTVL.

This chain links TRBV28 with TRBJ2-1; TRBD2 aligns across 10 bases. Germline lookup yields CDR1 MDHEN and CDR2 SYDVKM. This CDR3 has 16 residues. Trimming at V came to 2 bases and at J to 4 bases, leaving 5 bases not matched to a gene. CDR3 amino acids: CASSLMASGGYNEQFF. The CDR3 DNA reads TGTGCCAGCAGTTTAATGGCTAGCGGGGGTTACAATGAGCAGTTCTTC.

In nucleotides, the CDR3 is TGCGCCAGCACGGGAGGGGACAGGAGCTCCTACGAGCAGTACTTC. As protein: CASTGGDRSSYEQYF. The chain employs TRBV10-2 and TRBJ2-7; D tentatively fits TRBD1 or TRBD2 (8 bases each). V was clipped by 7 bases and J by 0 bases, with 16 bases between them. The CDR3 consists of 15 residues. Germline V gene sequence: CDR1 WSHSY, CDR2 SAAADI.

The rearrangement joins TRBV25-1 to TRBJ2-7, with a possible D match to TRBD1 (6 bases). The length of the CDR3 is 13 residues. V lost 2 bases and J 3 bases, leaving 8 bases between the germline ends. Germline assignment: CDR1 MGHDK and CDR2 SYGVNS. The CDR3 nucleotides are TGTGCCAGCAGTGAAGGGGGCTTCTACGAGCAGTACTTC. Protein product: CASSEGGFYEQYF.

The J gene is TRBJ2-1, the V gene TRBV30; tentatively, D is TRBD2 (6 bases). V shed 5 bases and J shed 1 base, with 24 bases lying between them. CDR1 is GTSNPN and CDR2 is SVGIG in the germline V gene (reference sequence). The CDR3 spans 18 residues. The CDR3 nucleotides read TGTGCCTGGGACGGAGGGACGGGAGTGTCTTCTTCCTACAATGAGCAGTTCTTC. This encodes CAWDGGTGVSSSYNEQFF.

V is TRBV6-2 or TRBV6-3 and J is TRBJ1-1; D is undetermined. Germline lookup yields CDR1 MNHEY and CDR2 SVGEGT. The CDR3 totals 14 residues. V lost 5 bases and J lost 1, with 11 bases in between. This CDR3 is CASSPRLPNTEAFF. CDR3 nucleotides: TGTGCCAGCAGTCCGCGGCTACCGAACACTGAAGCTTTCTTT.